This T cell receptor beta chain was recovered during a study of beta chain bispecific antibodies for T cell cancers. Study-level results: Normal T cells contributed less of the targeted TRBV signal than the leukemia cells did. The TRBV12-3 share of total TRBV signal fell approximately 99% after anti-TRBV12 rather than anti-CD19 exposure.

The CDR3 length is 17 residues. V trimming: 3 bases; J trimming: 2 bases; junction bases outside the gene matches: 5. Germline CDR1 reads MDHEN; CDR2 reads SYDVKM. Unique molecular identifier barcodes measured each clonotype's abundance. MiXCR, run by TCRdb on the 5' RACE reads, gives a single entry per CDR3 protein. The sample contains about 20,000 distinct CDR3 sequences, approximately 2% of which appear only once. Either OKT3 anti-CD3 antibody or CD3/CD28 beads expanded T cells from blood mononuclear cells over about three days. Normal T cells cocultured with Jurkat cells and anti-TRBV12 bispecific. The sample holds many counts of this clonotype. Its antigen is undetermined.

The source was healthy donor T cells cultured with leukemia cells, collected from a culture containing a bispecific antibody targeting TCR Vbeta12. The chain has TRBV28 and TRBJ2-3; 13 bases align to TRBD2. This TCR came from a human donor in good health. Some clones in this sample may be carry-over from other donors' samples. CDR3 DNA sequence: TGTGCCAGCAGTTTGGGGACTAGCGGGGCCTCCACAGATACGCAGTATTTT. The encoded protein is CASSLGTSGASTDTQYF.